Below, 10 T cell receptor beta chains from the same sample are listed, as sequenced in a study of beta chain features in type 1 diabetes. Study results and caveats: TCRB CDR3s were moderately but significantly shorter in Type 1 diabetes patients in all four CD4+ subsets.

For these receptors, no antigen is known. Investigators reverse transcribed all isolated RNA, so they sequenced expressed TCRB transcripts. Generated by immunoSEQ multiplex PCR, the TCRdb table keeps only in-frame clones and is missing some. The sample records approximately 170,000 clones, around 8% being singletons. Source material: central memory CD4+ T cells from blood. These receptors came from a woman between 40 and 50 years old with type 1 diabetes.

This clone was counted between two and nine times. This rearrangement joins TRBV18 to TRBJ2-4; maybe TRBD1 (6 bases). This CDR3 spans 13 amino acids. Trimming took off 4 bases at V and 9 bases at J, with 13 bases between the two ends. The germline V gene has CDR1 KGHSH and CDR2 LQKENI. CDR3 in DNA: TGTGCCAGCTCACAGGGACATCAAGCCATTCAGTACTTC. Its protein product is CASSQGHQAIQYF.

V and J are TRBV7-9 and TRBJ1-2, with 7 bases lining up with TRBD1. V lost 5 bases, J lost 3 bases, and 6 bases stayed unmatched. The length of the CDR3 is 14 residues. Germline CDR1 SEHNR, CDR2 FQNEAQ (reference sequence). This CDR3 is CASSPGQAHYGYTF. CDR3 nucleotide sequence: TGTGCCAGCAGCCCCGGACAGGCGCACTATGGCTACACCTTC.

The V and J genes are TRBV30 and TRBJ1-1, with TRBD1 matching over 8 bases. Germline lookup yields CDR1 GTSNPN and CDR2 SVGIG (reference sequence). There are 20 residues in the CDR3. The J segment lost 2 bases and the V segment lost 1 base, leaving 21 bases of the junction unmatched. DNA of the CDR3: TGTGCCTGGAGTGGCTCAGGGGGCGTGTGGGGAGTGGAGTTTAACACTGAAGCTTTCTTT. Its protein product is CAWSGSGGVWGVEFNTEAFF. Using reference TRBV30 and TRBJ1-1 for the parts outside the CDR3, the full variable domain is SQTIHQWPATLVQPVGSPLSLECTVEGTSNPNLYWYRQAAGRGLQLLFYSVGIGQISSEVPQNLSASRPQDRQFILSSKKLLLSDSGFYLCAWSGSGGVWGVEFNTEAFFGQGTRLTVV.

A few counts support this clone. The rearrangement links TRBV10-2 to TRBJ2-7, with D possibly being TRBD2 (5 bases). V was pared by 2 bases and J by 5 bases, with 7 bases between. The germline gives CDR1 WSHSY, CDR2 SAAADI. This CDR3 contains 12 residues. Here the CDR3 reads CASSEAGDEQYF. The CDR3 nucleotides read TGCGCCAGCAGTGAGGCCGGGGACGAGCAGTACTTC.

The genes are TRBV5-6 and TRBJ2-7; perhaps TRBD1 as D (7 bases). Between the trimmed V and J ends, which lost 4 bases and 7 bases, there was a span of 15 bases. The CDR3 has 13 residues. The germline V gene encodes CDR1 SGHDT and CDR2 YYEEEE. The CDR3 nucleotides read TGTGCCAGCAGCCGGACAGGAGGGTTGGAGCAGTACTTC. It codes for CASSRTGGLEQYF.

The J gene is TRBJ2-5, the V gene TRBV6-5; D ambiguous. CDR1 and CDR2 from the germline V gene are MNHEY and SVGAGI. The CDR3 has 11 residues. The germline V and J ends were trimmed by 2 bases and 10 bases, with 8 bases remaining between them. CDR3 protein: CASSYGGGQYF. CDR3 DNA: TGTGCCAGCAGTTACGGTGGCGGCCAGTACTTC.

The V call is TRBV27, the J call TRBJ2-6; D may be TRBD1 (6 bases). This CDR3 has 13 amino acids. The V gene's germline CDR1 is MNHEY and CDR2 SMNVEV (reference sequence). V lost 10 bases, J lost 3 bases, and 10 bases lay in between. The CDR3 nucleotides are TGTGCCACCTACAGGGTTGGGGCCAACGTCCTGACTTTC. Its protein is CATYRVGANVLTF.

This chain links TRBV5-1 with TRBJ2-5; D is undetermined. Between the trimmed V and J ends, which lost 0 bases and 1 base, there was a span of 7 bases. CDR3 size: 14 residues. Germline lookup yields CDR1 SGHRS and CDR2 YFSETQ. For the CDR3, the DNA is TGCGCCAGCAGCTTGGCGGTTCTCCAAGAGACCCAGTACTTC. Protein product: CASSLAVLQETQYF.

The CDR3 DNA reads as TGTGCCAGCAGTTATCGGACAGTGAACACTGAAGCTTTCTTT. Translated: CASSYRTVNTEAFF. J is TRBJ1-1 and V is TRBV28; TRBD1 is a possible D gene (6 bases). Germline values: CDR1 MDHEN, CDR2 SYDVKM. The length of the CDR3 is 14 residues. V dropped 4 bases and J dropped 0 bases, with 9 bases sitting between them.

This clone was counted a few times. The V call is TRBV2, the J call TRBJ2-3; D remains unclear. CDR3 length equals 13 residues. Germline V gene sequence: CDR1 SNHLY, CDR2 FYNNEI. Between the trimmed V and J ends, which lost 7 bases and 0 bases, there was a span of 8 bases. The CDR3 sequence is CASNRLSTDTQYF. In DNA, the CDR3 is TGTGCCAGCAACCGACTTAGCACAGATACGCAGTATTTT.